This T cell receptor (beta chain) emerged from a study of T cell responses to AZD1222 COVID-19 vaccine. On this clone itself: Its specificity is unknown.

Regarding the study as a whole: It should be noted that donors were predominantly white British and more often female, and clonal diversity was possibly underestimated.

Assay: immunoSEQ multiplex PCR; the TCRdb copy retains only in-frame clones and omits some. The sample carries about 98,000 clones, over 75% recorded once. This TCR came from an adult in good health. Sample: peripheral blood, taken on day 0 of AZD1222 vaccination.

Written as DNA, the CDR3 is TGTGCCAGCAGCCGCGACAGGGGGCGAGTTAAAAACACTGAAGCTTTCTTT. The encoded protein is CASSRDRGRVKNTEAFF. V is TRBV7-9 and J is TRBJ1-1; 10 bases are shared with TRBD1. The CDR3 is 17 residues long. Looked up from germline, CDR1 is SEHNR and CDR2 is FQNEAQ (reference sequence). V lost 5 bases, J lost 2 bases, and 11 bases stayed unmatched.